Listed here are 20 T cell receptor beta chains from one sample, sequenced in a study of T cells in Graves' hyperthyroidism and ophthalmopathy. Amplification of TCR beta CDR3 regions was performed using RNA transcripts as template. The HTBI set primed first-round TCR CDR3 RT-PCR. TCRdb analysed the multiplex PCR reads with MiXCR anew, one entry per CDR3 protein. In the table there are about 530,000 distinct CDR3 sequences, 15% to 20% of which are singletons. The sequencing input was blood. These TCRs come from a woman aged 18-29 years with Graves' ophthalmopathy.

This clonotype came up a few times. The chain is built from TRBV29-1 and TRBJ2-3; no clear D. Germline CDR1 is SQVTM and CDR2 is ANQGSEA. The CDR3 contains 15 residues. V was pared by 4 bases and J by 0 bases, with 14 bases between. CDR3 DNA: TGCAGCGTTGTGCCGCGACACTTTAGCACAGATACGCAGTATTTT. Protein product: CSVVPRHFSTDTQYF.

This clonotype came up a few times. The gene calls are TRBV9 and TRBJ1-2; TRBD1 matches at 7 bases. Germline CDR1 and CDR2: SGDLS and YYNGEE. Trimming removed 3 bases from V and 4 bases from J; junction bases left unmatched: 3. This CDR3 comprises 13 residues. This CDR3 reads CASSGDSSYGYTF. CDR3 nucleotide sequence: TGTGCCAGCAGCGGGGACAGCTCCTATGGCTACACCTTC.

V usage is TRBV7-3 and J usage is TRBJ2-7, with 15 bases fitting TRBD2. V lost 5 bases to trimming and J lost 3 bases; unmatched junction nucleotides: 17. This CDR3 spans 20 amino acids. Germline loops: CDR1 SGHTA, CDR2 FQGTGA. Here the CDR3 reads CASSPLGGGLAGGPSYEQYF. CDR3 DNA sequence: TGTGCCAGCAGCCCCCTCGGGGGTGGACTAGCGGGAGGGCCTAGCTACGAGCAGTACTTC.

This clonotype was seen at least ten times. The rearrangement links TRBV14 to TRBJ2-7, with D maybe TRBD2 (6 bases). The CDR3 sequence is 17 residues long. V was cut by 0 bases and J by 4 bases, with 19 bases left in between. Germline CDR1 reads SGHDN; CDR2 reads FVKESK. The CDR3 reads CASSQDRGSGDYYEQYF. For the CDR3, the DNA is TGTGCCAGCAGCCAAGACCGGGGTTCGGGAGACTATTACGAGCAGTACTTC.

This chain connects TRBV5-1 to TRBJ2-1; a possible D gene is TRBD1 (6 bases). The CDR3 length is 16 residues. V gave up 1 base and J gave up 2 bases, with 13 bases separating them. Germline lookup yields CDR1 SGHRS and CDR2 YFSETQ. The CDR3 region is CASSLRPTGTYNEQFF. As DNA, the CDR3 is TGCGCCAGCAGCTTGCGCCCGACAGGTACCTACAATGAGCAGTTCTTC.

Ten or more counts support this clonotype. The rearrangement joins TRBV12-3 or TRBV12-4 to TRBJ1-2, with D perhaps matching TRBD1 (5 bases). Trimming pared 6 bases from V and 4 bases from J, leaving 15 bases between. CDR3 size: 14 residues. The CDR3 DNA reads TGTGCCAGCAGCCCGTTGGGGGTGGGCTATGGCTACACCTTC. It specifies CASSPLGVGYGYTF.

This clonotype was seen at least ten times. The chain joins TRBV6-1 to TRBJ2-1; 8 bases map to TRBD2. CDR1 and CDR2 (germline): MNHNS, SASEGT. The CDR3 runs to 15 residues. V was clipped by 2 bases and J by 5 bases; unmatched bases: 5. The CDR3 loop is CASSEPGGNNNEQFF. CDR3 bases: TGTGCCAGCAGTGAACCGGGGGGGAATAACAATGAGCAGTTCTTC.

This clonotype was observed many times. This chain uses TRBV5-1 with TRBJ2-7, with 8 bases that match TRBD2. There are 14 residues in the CDR3. Germline V gene lookup returns CDR1 SGHRS and CDR2 YFSETQ. V was pared by 1 base and J by 5 bases, with 5 bases of the junction left unmatched. The CDR3 is CASSLPAGVDEQYF. The DNA for the CDR3 is TGCGCCAGCAGCTTGCCAGCGGGAGTCGACGAGCAGTACTTC.

This clonotype was counted many times. The genes are TRBV7-2 and TRBJ2-7; tentative D call: TRBD1 (8 bases). This CDR3 region has 17 residues. Germline assignment: CDR1 SGHTA and CDR2 FQGNSA. Deletions cut 0 bases from V and 3 bases from J, with 18 bases between. This CDR3 is CASSLASGGQDFYEQYF. The CDR3 DNA is TGTGCCAGCAGCTTAGCATCGGGGGGACAGGATTTCTACGAGCAGTACTTC.

There are many counts of this clonotype. The rearrangement links TRBV18 to TRBJ2-1; TRBD2 matches at 13 bases. This CDR3 spans 16 amino acids. With 3 bases clipped from V and 5 bases from J, the junction kept 4 bases outside the gene matches. Germline V gene data show CDR1 as KGHSH and CDR2 as LQKENI. CDR3 DNA: TGTGCCAGCTCACCCCCACTAGCGGGAGGGAACAATGAGCAGTTCTTC. Its translation: CASSPPLAGGNNEQFF.

This clonotype was found many times. The rearrangement links TRBV28 to TRBJ1-1; TRBD1 might be the D (5 bases). The ends were cut back, 1 base at V and 1 base at J, with 13 bases in the middle. Germline-derived CDR1 and CDR2 are MDHEN and SYDVKM. The length of the CDR3 is 16 residues. CDR3 protein: CASSLLAEGPNTEAFF. CDR3 DNA: TGTGCCAGCAGTTTATTGGCTGAGGGGCCGAACACTGAAGCTTTCTTT. The variable domain in full, completed from reference TRBV28 and TRBJ1-1, reads DVKVTQSSRYLVKRTGEKVFLECVQDMDHENMFWYRQDPGLGLRLIYFSYDVKMKEKGDIPEGYSVSREKKERFSLILESASTNQTSMYLCASSLLAEGPNTEAFFGQGTRLTVV.

The chain recombines TRBV7-3 with TRBJ2-1; D is possibly TRBD1 (5 bases). Germline CDR1 is SGHTA and CDR2 is FQGTGA. This CDR3 is 14 amino acids long. The germline V and J ends were trimmed by 4 bases and 2 bases, with 9 bases remaining between them. CDR3 loop: CASSSGNPYNEQFF. CDR3 in DNA: TGTGCCAGCAGCTCAGGGAACCCCTACAATGAGCAGTTCTTC. Full variable domain (remainder filled in from reference TRBV7-3 and TRBJ2-1): GAGVSQTPSNKVTEKGKYVELRCDPISGHTALYWYRQSLGQGPEFLIYFQGTGAADDSGLPNDRFFAVRPEGSVSTLKIQRTERGDSAVYLCASSSGNPYNEQFFGPGTRLTVL.

The table lists this clonotype with many counts. The J gene is TRBJ2-2, the V gene TRBV3-1, with D unresolved. The germline V and J ends were trimmed by 3 bases and 3 bases, with 5 bases remaining between them. This CDR3 contains 13 residues. The V gene's germline CDR1 is LGHDT and CDR2 YNNKEL (reference sequence). CDR3 in DNA: TGTGCCAGCAGCCAGATATACACCGGGGAGCTGTTTTTT. Its translation: CASSQIYTGELFF.

The V gene is TRBV6-1, the J gene TRBJ2-1, with 9 nucleotides matching TRBD2. The CDR3 runs 14 residues. Per germline, CDR1 MNHNS and CDR2 SASEGT. Unmatched junction bases numbered 10, after V lost 7 bases and J lost 9 bases. CDR3 sequence (DNA): TGTGCCAGCATCGGCAGCGGGGGGTTGGTTGAGCAGTTCTTC. Its translation is CASIGSGGLVEQFF.

The chain joins TRBV4-3 to TRBJ2-7; 9 nucleotides align to TRBD1. The CDR3 runs 13 residues. The V gene's germline CDR1 is LGHNA and CDR2 YSLEER. Unmatched junction bases numbered 9, after V lost 7 bases and J lost 8 bases. As DNA, the CDR3 is TGCGCCAGCAACCGGGACAGGGACAACAAGCAGTACTTC. Translating gives CASNRDRDNKQYF.

Many counts were recorded for this clonotype. The V and J genes are TRBV19 and TRBJ1-5; a weak D match, TRBD1 (6 bases). Per germline, CDR1 LNHDA and CDR2 SQIVND (reference sequence). The CDR3 has 15 amino acids. Trimming pared 5 bases from V and 7 bases from J, leaving 18 bases between. DNA of the CDR3: TGTGCCAGTAGTCCCTTGGACAGAACTAGGCAGCCCCAGCATTTT. It specifies CASSPLDRTRQPQHF.

The chain recombines TRBV5-1 with TRBJ2-7; the match to TRBD2 covers 9 bases. V lost 3 bases, J lost 0 bases, and 10 bases stayed unmatched. From germline, CDR1 is SGHRS and CDR2 YFSETQ. The CDR3 totals 17 residues. CDR3 DNA: TGCGCCAGCAGCTGGATGGGGAGCGGGGGGTACTCCTACGAGCAGTACTTC. This encodes CASSWMGSGGYSYEQYF. Together with reference TRBV5-1 and TRBJ2-7, the CDR3 gives the full variable domain: KAGVTQTPRYLIKTRGQQVTLSCSPISGHRSVSWYQQTPGQGLQFLFEYFSETQRNKGNFPGRFSGRQFSNSRSEMNVSTLELGDSALYLCASSWMGSGGYSYEQYFGPGTRLTVT.

J is TRBJ1-6 and V is TRBV6-4; D is possibly TRBD1 (5 bases). This CDR3 is built from 14 residues. The germline V gene encodes CDR1 MRHNA and CDR2 SNTAGT. V lost 4 bases and J lost 7, with 11 bases in between. The CDR3 is CASSAAGRNSPLHF. In DNA, the CDR3 is TGTGCCAGCAGTGCGGCAGGGAGGAATTCACCCCTCCACTTT.

This clonotype was observed many times. The chain joins TRBV20-1 to TRBJ1-1, with D unclear. The CDR3 runs 11 residues. Looked up from germline, CDR1 is DFQATT and CDR2 is SNEGSKA (reference sequence). The V gene lost 3 bases and the J gene lost 4 bases, with 6 bases spanning the gap. CDR3 amino acids: CSARRTTEAFF. The DNA of the CDR3 is TGCAGTGCTAGGCGGACCACTGAAGCTTTCTTT.

The sample holds many counts of this clonotype. The chain has TRBV30 and TRBJ2-3; perhaps D is TRBD1 or TRBD2 (5 bases each). The V end was cut by 1 base, the J end by 0 bases, with 20 bases between. Germline-derived CDR1 and CDR2 are GTSNPN and SVGIG (reference sequence). CDR3 size: 18 residues. In nucleotides, the CDR3 is TGTGCCTGGAGTGGTGTTCACCGCCGGGACGCAAGCACAGATACGCAGTATTTT. Residues: CAWSGVHRRDASTDTQYF.